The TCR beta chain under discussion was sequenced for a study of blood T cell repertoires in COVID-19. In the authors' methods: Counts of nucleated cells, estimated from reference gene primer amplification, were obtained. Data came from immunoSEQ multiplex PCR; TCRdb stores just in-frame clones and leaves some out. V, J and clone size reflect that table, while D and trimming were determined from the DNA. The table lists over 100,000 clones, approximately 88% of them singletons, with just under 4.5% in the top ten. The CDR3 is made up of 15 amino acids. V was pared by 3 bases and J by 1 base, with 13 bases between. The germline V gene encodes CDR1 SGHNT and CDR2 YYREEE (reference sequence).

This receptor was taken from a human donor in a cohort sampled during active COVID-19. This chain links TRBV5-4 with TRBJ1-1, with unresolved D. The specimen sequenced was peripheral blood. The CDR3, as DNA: TGTGCCAGCAGCTCCCATGGTCTAGGGAACACTGAAGCTTTCTTT. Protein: CASSSHGLGNTEAFF.